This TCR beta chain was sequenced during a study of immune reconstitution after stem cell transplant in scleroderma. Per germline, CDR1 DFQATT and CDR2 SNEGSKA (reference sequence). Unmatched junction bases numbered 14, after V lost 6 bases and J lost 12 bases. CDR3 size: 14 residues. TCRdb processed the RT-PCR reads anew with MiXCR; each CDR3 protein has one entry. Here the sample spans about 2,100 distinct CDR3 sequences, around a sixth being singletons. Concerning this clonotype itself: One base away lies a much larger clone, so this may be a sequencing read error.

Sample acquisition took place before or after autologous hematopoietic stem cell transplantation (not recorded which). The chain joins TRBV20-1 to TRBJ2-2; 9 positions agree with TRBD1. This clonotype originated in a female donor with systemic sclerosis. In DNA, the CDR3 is TGCAGTGCCCCGGCCCCGGGACAGGGTTCGAAGCTGTTTTTT. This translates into CSAPAPGQGSKLFF.